Listed here is a single T cell receptor beta chain. As yet, its antigen is unknown. After removal of 4 bases from V and 5 bases from J, the junction contained 11 bases not matched to a gene. CDR1 is SGHRS, CDR2 YFSETQ, per germline. The CDR3 is 16 residues long. These data belong to a study of T cell responses to AZD1222 COVID-19 vaccine. Study findings and constraints: Unmutated variant regions reportedly attract nearly half of all spike-specific TCRs.

Generated by immunoSEQ multiplex PCR, the TCRdb table keeps only in-frame clones and is missing some. The sample lists 54,000 or so clones, nearly 90% occurring once. This TCR derives from an adult in good health. Specimen: peripheral blood, collected on day 0 of AZD1222 vaccination. The chain links TRBV5-1 to TRBJ1-1; 10 bases agree with TRBD1. This chain's CDR3 is CASSPDPDRGRTEAFF. DNA for the CDR3: TGCGCCAGCAGCCCTGACCCGGACAGGGGGAGGACTGAAGCTTTCTTT.